Shown below are 16 T cell receptor beta chains from a single sample sequenced in a study of cytomegalovirus exposure and HLA in healthy donors. Sequenced by immunoSEQ multiplex PCR; TCRdb stores in-frame clones only, minus some. The table records just under 65,000 clones, roughly 94% of them present only once. The material sequenced was PBMCs. The receptors derive from a woman aged 18-29 years in good health and CMV-seropositive.

Here the CDR3 DNA reads TGTGCCAGCAGTTACACCCCTATCGGTGACAATGAGCAGTTCTTC. As protein: CASSYTPIGDNEQFF. The chain has TRBV6-5 and TRBJ2-1; D gene ambiguous. CDR1 and CDR2 (germline): MNHEY, SVGAGI. V dropped 2 bases and J dropped 5 bases, with 13 bases sitting between them. The CDR3 sequence is 15 residues long.

The chain combines TRBV30 with TRBJ2-1; maybe TRBD1 (6 bases). Germline-derived CDR1 and CDR2 are GTSNPN and SVGIG (reference sequence). The CDR3 has 12 residues. Trimming left V 7 bases short and J 4 bases short, with 11 bases between. This CDR3 reads CASVGGYNEQFF. In DNA form, the CDR3 reads TGTGCCTCCGTAGGGGGTTACAATGAGCAGTTCTTC.

The chain recombines TRBV28 with TRBJ1-4; D unclear. From germline, CDR1 is MDHEN and CDR2 SYDVKM. The CDR3 length is 14 residues. V was pared by 4 bases and J by 5 bases, with 11 bases between. The CDR3 sequence: CASSSGSLNEKLFF. The DNA for the CDR3 is TGTGCCAGCAGTTCAGGCTCCCTAAATGAAAAACTGTTTTTT.

The chain joins TRBV29-1 to TRBJ1-2; D is uncertain. Between the trimmed V and J ends, which lost 0 bases and 4 bases, there was a span of 12 bases. CDR3 size: 14 residues. The germline CDR1 and CDR2 sequences are SQVTM and ANQGSEA. The CDR3, as DNA: TGCAGCGTTGAAGATGGCTCAAGTCGCTATGGCTACACCTTC. Protein product: CSVEDGSSRYGYTF. Filled out from reference TRBV29-1 and TRBJ1-2, the complete variable domain reads SAVISQKPSRDICQRGTSLTIQCQVDSQVTMMFWYRQQPGQSLTLIATANQGSEATYESGFVIDKFPISRPNLTFSTLTVSNMSPEDSSIYLCSVEDGSSRYGYTFGSGTRLTVV.

The chain recombines TRBV2 with TRBJ1-5; D might be TRBD1 (6 bases). This CDR3 contains 15 residues. Trimming pared 4 bases from V and 5 bases from J, leaving 15 bases between. The V gene's germline CDR1 is SNHLY and CDR2 FYNNEI. The CDR3 nucleotides read TGTGCCAGCAGTGCATGGGGGGGGGCGGATCAGCCCCAGCATTTT. Residues: CASSAWGGADQPQHF.

The chain uses TRBV7-2 and TRBJ2-1; TRBD2 matches at 10 bases. CDR1 and CDR2 (germline): SGHTA, FQGNSA. Trimming took 4 bases from V and 10 from J; bases not matched to a gene: 4. The CDR3 covers 13 residues. The CDR3: CASSSLAGAEQFF. CDR3 DNA: TGTGCCAGCAGCTCCCTAGCGGGGGCCGAGCAGTTCTTC.

The chain recombines TRBV23-1 with TRBJ1-3, with D hard to call. TRBV23-1 counts as an open reading frame of uncertain function. Trimming pared 2 bases from V and 0 bases from J, leaving 14 bases between. The CDR3 loop spans 17 amino acids. For the CDR3, the DNA is TGCGCCAGCAGTCAACTAATTTTAGGGAGCTCTGGAAACACCATATATTTT. Protein: CASSQLILGSSGNTIYF.

This rearrangement joins TRBV6-1 to TRBJ1-1; 7 bases are shared with TRBD1. Germline V CDR1 and CDR2: MNHNS, SASEGT. This CDR3 region has 11 residues. After removal of 7 bases from V and 7 bases from J, the junction contained 3 bases not matched to a gene. For the CDR3, the DNA is TGTGCCAGCAAGGGACAGATTGAAGCTTTCTTT. The encoded protein is CASKGQIEAFF.

CDR3 protein: CASSLAGAEDTQYF. The DNA for the CDR3 is TGTGCCAGCAGCCTAGCGGGAGCCGAAGATACGCAGTATTTT. The V call is TRBV6-4, the J call TRBJ2-3; 10 nucleotides line up with TRBD2. V was clipped by 6 bases and J by 5 bases; unmatched bases: 5. The CDR3 runs to 14 residues. CDR1 and CDR2 from the germline V gene are MRHNA and SNTAGT.

The V and J genes are TRBV30 and TRBJ1-1, with 8 bases matching TRBD1. V lost 3 bases and J lost 4; bases outside the gene matches: 7. Germline V gene sequence: CDR1 GTSNPN, CDR2 SVGIG (reference sequence). This CDR3 region has 14 residues. As DNA, the CDR3 is TGTGCCTGGAGGAATCCACAGGGGGGCACTGAAGCTTTCTTT. It encodes CAWRNPQGGTEAFF. The full variable domain, its missing parts supplied by reference TRBV30 and TRBJ1-1, is SQTIHQWPATLVQPVGSPLSLECTVEGTSNPNLYWYRQAAGRGLQLLFYSVGIGQISSEVPQNLSASRPQDRQFILSSKKLLLSDSGFYLCAWRNPQGGTEAFFGQGTRLTVV.

This chain joins TRBV5-1 and TRBJ2-1, with a tentative D call TRBD2 (6 bases). The CDR3 length is 17 residues. The V end lost 0 bases, the J end lost 4 bases, and 17 bases lay between the germline ends. Germline V gives CDR1 SGHRS, CDR2 YFSETQ. The CDR3 DNA reads as TGCGCCAGCAGCTTGGATGGTCTGAATAGCGGATACAATGAGCAGTTCTTC. This codes for CASSLDGLNSGYNEQFF.

This chain joins TRBV27 and TRBJ2-1; D gene uncertain. V lost 5 bases and J 4 bases, leaving 18 bases between the germline ends. The CDR3 has 16 amino acids. Germline values: CDR1 MNHEY, CDR2 SMNVEV (reference sequence). The CDR3 DNA reads TGTGCCAGCAGTCCGTCCCGGTCCCTACGGTACAATGAGCAGTTCTTC. The encoded protein is CASSPSRSLRYNEQFF.

Concerning this clone itself: Germline and junction disagree at one end, which may indicate a read error. The chain uses TRBV5-5 and TRBJ2-7; 10 nucleotides align to TRBD2. Germline loops: CDR1 SGHKS, CDR2 YYEKEE (reference sequence). The CDR3 totals 16 residues. DNA of the CDR3: TGTGCCAGCAGTTTGGTAGCGGGGGGTATCCTGGGCGAGCAGTACTTC. Its translation: CASSLVAGGILGEQYF.

CDR3: CASSIGLLSSYEQYF. The CDR3 nucleotides read TGTGCCAGCAGTATTGGACTGCTGAGCTCCTACGAGCAGTACTTC. The rearrangement joins TRBV28 to TRBJ2-7; maybe TRBD2 (5 bases). The V end lost 5 bases, the J end lost 0 bases, and 14 bases lay between the germline ends. CDR1 and CDR2 from the germline V gene are MDHEN and SYDVKM. This CDR3 spans 15 amino acids.

This clone was recorded once. The chain has TRBV5-1 and TRBJ2-7, with 10 bases fitting TRBD2. Germline V CDR1 and CDR2: SGHRS, YFSETQ. V shed 4 bases, J shed 3 bases, and the junction held 4 bases outside the gene matches. The CDR3 extends over 14 amino acids. The CDR3 DNA reads TGCGCCAGCAGCACTAGCGGGAATTTCTACGAGCAGTACTTC. This gives the protein CASSTSGNFYEQYF.

This chain uses TRBV19 with TRBJ2-5; no reliable D call. Germline CDR1 and CDR2: LNHDA and SQIVND (reference sequence). The CDR3 has 12 residues. V dropped 2 bases and J dropped 5 bases, with 6 bases sitting between them. DNA of the CDR3: TGTGCCAGTAGTATACACGGGGAGACCCAGTACTTC. Its protein is CASSIHGETQYF.